Sequencing of this T cell receptor beta chain was carried out in a study of regulatory T cells in long-lasting Graves disease. Building the TCR beta libraries relied on iRepertoire HTBI primers, and CDR3 regions underwent Arm-PCR. TCRdb passed the multiplex PCR reads through MiXCR, listing each CDR3 protein once. In the table there are 500,000 or so distinct CDR3 sequences, 16% of which are singletons. Time point indicated: newly diagnosed GD, antithyroid drugs for less than 3 months. The authors made the TCR library using RNA they extracted from PBMCs. J was trimmed by 6 bases and V by 1 base; bases with no gene match: 9. The germline V gene has CDR1 SGHRS and CDR2 YFSETQ. The length of the CDR3 is 16 residues. This clonotype was seen many times. These data also featured in a second study, about T cells in Graves' hyperthyroidism and ophthalmopathy.

This rearrangement joins TRBV5-1 to TRBJ2-7; 11 nucleotides line up with TRBD2. This clonotype originated in a man aged 35-49 years with Graves disease. Specimen: peripheral blood mononuclear cells (PBMCs), collected at new diagnosis, from a patient treated with antithyroid drugs. In DNA, the CDR3 is TGCGCCAGCAGCTTGTCGGTGAGACTAGCGGGACCCGAGCAGTACTTC. It yields the protein CASSLSVRLAGPEQYF. The full variable domain, with the rest looked up from reference TRBV5-1 and TRBJ2-7, is KAGVTQTPRYLIKTRGQQVTLSCSPISGHRSVSWYQQTPGQGLQFLFEYFSETQRNKGNFPGRFSGRQFSNSRSEMNVSTLELGDSALYLCASSLSVRLAGPEQYFGPGTRLTVT.